The rows below give T cell receptor beta chains drawn from one sample of a study of lymphopenia after photon versus proton radiotherapy. Sequencing used immunoSEQ multiplex PCR; TCRdb keeps in-frame clones, though not all of them. This table holds 150,000 to 200,000 clones, 70% to 90% found once. The sample was peripheral blood, taken from a patient treated with photon-based radiotherapy. The receptors derive from a man between 50 and 59 years old with gastric cancer. CDR3s include the opening cysteine and the closing phenylalanine or tryptophan. Only some rows state a clone size, as once, few, many or a class for expanded clones.

TRBJ2-7 . TRBV11-2 CASSLVGRTYEQYF
TRBJ1-1 . TRBV6-5 CASSYGAGTEAFF
TRBJ2-7 . TRBV29-1 CSVDSGGLAGSYEQYF
TRBJ2-1 . TRBV9 CASSDNPRSSTYNEQFF
TRBJ1-5 . TRBV7-9 CATPYYTAFNQPQHF
TRBJ2-5 many TRBV7-9 CASSLYPTGQQETQYF
TRBJ1-1 . TRBV27 CASSYSGAEAFF
TRBJ2-1 . TRBV30 CAWSASGNYNEQFF
TRBJ1-1 . TRBV6-5 CASSYGDTRTEAFF
TRBJ1-1 . TRBV14 CASSQRVGTDTEAFF
TRBJ2-2 . TRBV7-9 CASSPGRINTGELFF
TRBJ2-1 . TRBV6-5 CASSYSRGYSYNEQFF
TRBJ2-5 . TRBV9 CASSLWDRAQETQYF
TRBJ1-1 once TRBV10-3 CAIRTGLENTEAFF
TRBJ1-4 . TRBV5-1 CASSSSKQGEKLFF